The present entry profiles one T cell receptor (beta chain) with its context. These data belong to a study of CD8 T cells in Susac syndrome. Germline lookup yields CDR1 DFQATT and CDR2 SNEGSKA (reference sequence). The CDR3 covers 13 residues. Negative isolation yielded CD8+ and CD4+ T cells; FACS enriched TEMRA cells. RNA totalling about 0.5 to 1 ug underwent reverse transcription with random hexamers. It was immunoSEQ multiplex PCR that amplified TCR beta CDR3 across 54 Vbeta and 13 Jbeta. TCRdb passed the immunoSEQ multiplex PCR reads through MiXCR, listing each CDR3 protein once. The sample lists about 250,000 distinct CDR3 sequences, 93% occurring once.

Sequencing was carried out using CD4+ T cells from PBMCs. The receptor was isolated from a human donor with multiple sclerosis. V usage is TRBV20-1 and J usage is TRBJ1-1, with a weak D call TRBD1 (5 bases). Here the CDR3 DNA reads TGCAGCACCGGGGCTACTATGAACACTGAAGCTTTCTTT. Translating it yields CSTGATMNTEAFF.